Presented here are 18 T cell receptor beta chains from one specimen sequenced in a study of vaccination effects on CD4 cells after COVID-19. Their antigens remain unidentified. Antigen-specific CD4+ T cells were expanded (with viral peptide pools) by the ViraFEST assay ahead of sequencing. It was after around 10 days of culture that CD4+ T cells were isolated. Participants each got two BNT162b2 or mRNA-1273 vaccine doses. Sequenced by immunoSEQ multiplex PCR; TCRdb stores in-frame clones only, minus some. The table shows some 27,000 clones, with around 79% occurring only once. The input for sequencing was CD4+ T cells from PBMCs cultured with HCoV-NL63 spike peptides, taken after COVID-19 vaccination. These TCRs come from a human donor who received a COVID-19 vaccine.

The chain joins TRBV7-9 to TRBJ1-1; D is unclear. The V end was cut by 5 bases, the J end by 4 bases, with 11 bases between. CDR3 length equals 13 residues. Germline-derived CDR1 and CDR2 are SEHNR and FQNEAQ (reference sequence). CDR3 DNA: TGTGCCAGCAGCCCGAGGGCTGTCACTGAAGCTTTCTTT. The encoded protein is CASSPRAVTEAFF.

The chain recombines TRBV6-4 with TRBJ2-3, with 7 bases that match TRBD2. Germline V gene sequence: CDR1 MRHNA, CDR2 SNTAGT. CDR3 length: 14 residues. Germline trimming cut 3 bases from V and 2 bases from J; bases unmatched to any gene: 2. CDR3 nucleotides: TGTGCCAGCAGTGAAGCGGGATACACAGATACGCAGTATTTT. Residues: CASSEAGYTDTQYF.

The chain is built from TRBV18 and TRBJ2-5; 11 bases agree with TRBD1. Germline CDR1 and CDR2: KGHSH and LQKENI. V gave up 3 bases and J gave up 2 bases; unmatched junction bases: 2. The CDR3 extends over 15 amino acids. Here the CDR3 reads CASSPGTGGQETQYF. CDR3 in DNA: TGTGCCAGCTCACCTGGGACAGGGGGACAAGAGACCCAGTACTTC.

The DNA for the CDR3 is TGTGCCACCCTGACGCCGGGGACAGAGACCCAGTACTTC. Translation gives CATLTPGTETQYF. The chain recombines TRBV6-5 with TRBJ2-5, with D possibly being TRBD1 or TRBD2 (5 bases each). The CDR3 covers 13 residues. Deletions cut 10 bases from V and 4 bases from J, with 16 bases between. Germline values: CDR1 MNHEY, CDR2 SVGAGI.

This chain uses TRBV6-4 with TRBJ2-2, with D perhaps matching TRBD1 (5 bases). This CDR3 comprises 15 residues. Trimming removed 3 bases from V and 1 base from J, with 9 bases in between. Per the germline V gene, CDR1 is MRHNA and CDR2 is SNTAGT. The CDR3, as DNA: TGTGCCAGCAGTGAAAAAGGACAGAACACCGGGGAGCTGTTTTTT. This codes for CASSEKGQNTGELFF.

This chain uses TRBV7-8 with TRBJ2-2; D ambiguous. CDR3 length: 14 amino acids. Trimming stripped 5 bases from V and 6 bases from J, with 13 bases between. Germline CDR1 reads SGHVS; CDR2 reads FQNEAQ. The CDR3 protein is CASSRTSTSGELFF. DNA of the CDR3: TGTGCCAGCAGCCGGACCAGCACTTCCGGGGAGCTGTTTTTT.

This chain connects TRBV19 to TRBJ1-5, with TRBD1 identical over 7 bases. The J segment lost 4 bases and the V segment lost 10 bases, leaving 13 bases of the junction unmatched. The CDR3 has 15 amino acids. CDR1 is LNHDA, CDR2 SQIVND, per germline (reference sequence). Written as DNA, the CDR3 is TGTGCCACCCACTCCCCGGGGACAGCTAATCAGCCCCAGCATTTT. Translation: CATHSPGTANQPQHF.

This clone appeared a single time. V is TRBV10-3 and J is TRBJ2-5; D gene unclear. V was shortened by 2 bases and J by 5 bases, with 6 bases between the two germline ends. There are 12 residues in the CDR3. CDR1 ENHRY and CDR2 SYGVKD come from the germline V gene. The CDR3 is CAISEGSETQYF. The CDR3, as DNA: TGTGCCATCAGTGAGGGTAGCGAGACCCAGTACTTC.

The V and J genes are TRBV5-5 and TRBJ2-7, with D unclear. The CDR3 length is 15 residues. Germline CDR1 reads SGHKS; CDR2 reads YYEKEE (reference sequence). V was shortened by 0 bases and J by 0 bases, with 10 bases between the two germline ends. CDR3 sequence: CASSLAARHSYEQYF. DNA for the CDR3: TGTGCCAGCAGCTTGGCCGCGCGACACTCCTACGAGCAGTACTTC. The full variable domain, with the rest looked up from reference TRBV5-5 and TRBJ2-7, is DAGVTQSPTHLIKTRGQQVTLRCSPISGHKSVSWYQQVLGQGPQFIFQYYEKEERGRGNFPDRFSARQFPNYSSELNVNALLLGDSALYLCASSLAARHSYEQYFGPGTRLTVT.

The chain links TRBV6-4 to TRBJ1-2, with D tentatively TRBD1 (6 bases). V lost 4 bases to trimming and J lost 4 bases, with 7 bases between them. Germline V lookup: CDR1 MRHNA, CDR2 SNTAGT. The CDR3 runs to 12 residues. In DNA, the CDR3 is TGTGCCAGCAGTGCGGACAGCTATGGCTACACCTTC. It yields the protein CASSADSYGYTF.

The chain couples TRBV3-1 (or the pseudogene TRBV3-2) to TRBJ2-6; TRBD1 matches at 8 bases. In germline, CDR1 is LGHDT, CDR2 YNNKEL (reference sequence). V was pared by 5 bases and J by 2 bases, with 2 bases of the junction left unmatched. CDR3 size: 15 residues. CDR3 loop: CASSYRGAGANVLTF. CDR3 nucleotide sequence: TGTGCCAGCAGCTACAGGGGGGCTGGGGCCAACGTCCTGACTTTC.

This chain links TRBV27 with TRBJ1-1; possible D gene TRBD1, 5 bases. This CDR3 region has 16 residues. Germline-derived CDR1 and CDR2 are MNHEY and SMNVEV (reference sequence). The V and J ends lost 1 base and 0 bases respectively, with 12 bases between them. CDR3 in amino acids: CASSLYSQGLNTEAFF. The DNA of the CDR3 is TGTGCCAGCAGTTTATATTCTCAGGGACTGAACACTGAAGCTTTCTTT.

The CDR3 is CASSPPTRDTQYF. The CDR3 DNA follows: TGTGCCAGCTCACCACCTACGCGCGATACGCAGTATTTT. The rearrangement links TRBV18 to TRBJ2-3; D gene uncertain. The length of the CDR3 is 13 residues. Trimming took off 0 bases at V and 6 bases at J, with 7 bases between the two ends. Germline CDR1 KGHSH, CDR2 LQKENI.

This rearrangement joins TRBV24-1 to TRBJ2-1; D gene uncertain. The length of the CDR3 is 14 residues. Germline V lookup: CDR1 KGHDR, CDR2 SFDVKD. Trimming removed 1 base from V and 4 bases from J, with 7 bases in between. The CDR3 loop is CATSDFAEYNEQFF. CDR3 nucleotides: TGTGCCACCAGTGATTTTGCAGAATACAATGAGCAGTTCTTC.

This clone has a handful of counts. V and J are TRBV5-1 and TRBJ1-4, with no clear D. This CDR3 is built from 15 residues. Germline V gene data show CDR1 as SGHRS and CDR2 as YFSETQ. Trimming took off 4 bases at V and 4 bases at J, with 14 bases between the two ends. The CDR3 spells CASSLGGRNNEKLFF. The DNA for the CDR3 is TGCGCCAGCAGCCTCGGCGGTCGGAATAATGAAAAACTGTTTTTT.

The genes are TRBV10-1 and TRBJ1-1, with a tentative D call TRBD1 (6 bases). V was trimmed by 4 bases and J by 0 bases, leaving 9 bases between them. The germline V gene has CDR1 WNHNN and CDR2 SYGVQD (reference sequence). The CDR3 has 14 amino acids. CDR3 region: CASSAGGMNTEAFF. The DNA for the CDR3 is TGCGCCAGCAGTGCCGGGGGCATGAACACTGAAGCTTTCTTT.

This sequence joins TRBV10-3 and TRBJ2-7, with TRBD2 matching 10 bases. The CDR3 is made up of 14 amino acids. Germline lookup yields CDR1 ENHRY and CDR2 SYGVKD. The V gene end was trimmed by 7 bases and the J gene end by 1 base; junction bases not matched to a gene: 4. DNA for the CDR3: TGTGCCATCACCAGCGGGGGGGATTCCTACGAGCAGTACTTC. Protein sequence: CAITSGGDSYEQYF.

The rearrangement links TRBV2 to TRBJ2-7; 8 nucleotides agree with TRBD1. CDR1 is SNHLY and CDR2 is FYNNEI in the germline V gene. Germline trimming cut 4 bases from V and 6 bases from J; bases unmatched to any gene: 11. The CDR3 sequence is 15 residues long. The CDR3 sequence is CASSGSSGGPREQYF. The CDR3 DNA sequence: TGTGCCAGCAGTGGTTCGTCAGGGGGCCCACGCGAGCAGTACTTC.